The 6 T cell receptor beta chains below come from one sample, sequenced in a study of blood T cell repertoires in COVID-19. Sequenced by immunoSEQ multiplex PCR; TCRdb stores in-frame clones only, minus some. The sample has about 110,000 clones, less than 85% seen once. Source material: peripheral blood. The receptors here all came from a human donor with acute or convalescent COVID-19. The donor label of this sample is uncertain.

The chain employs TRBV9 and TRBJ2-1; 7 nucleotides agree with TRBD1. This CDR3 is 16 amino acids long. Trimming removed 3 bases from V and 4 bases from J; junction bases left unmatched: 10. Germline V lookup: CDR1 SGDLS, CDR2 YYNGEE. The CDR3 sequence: CASSALTGVGYNEQFF. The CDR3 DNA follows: TGTGCCAGCAGCGCCTTAACAGGGGTGGGTTACAATGAGCAGTTCTTC.

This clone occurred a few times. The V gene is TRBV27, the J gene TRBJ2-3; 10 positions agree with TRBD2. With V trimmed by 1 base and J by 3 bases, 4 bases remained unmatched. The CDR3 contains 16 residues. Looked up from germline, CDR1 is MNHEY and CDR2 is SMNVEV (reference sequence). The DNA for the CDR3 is TGTGCCAGCAGTTTATACGGACTAGCGGCAACAGATACGCAGTATTTT. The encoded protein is CASSLYGLAATDTQYF.

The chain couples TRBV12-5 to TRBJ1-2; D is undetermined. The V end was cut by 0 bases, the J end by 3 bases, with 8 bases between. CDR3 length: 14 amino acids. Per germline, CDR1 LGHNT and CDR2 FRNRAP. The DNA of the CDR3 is TGTGCTAGTGGTTTGGTACCGGGATACTATGGCTACACCTTC. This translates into CASGLVPGYYGYTF.

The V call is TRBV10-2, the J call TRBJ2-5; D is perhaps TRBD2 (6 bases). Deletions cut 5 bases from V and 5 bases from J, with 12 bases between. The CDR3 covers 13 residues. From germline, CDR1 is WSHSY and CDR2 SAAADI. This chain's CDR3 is CASSRVGGETQYF. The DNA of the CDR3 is TGCGCCAGCAGTCGGGTAGGAGGGGAGACCCAGTACTTC.

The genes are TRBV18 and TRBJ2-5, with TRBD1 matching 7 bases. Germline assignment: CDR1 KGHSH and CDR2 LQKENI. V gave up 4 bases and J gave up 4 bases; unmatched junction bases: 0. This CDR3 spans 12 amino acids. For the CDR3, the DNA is TGTGCCAGCTCACGACAGGGAGAGACCCAGTACTTC. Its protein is CASSRQGETQYF.

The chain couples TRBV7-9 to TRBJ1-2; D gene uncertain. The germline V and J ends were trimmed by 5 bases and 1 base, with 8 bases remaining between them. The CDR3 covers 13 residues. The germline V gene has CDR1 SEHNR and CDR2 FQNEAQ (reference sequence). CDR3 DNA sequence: TGTGCCAGCAGCAAACAGAGTAACTATGGCTACACCTTC. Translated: CASSKQSNYGYTF. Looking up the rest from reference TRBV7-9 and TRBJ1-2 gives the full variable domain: DTGVSQNPRHKITKRGQNVTFRCDPISEHNRLYWYRQTLGQGPEFLTYFQNEAQLEKSRLLSDRFSAERPKGSFSTLEIQRTEQGDSAMYLCASSKQSNYGYTFGSGTRLTVV.